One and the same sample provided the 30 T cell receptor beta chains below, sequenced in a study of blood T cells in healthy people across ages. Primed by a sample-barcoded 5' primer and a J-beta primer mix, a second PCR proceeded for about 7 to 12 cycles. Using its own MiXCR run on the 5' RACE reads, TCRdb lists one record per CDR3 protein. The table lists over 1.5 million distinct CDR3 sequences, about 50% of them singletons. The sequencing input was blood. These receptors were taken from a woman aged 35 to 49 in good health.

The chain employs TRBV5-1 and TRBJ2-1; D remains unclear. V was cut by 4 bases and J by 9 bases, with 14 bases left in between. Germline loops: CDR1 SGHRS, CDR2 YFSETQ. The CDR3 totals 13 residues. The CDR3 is CASSPRRHAEQFF. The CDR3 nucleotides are TGCGCCAGCAGCCCCCGACGGCACGCTGAGCAGTTCTTC.

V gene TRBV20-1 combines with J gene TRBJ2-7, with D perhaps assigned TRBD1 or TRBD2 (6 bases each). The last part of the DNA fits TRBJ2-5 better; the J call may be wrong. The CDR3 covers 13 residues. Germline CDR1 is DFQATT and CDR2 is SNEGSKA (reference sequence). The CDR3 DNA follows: TGCAGTGCTAGAGTCGGCCGGGGGCGGACCCAGTACTTC. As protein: CSARVGRGRTQYF.

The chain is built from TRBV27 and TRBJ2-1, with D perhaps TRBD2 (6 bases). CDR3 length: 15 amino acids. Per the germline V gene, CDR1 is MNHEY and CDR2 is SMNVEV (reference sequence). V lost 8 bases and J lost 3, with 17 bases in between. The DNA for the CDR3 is TGTGCCAGCTTGCGGACTACCCGTTTCTACAATGAGCAGTTCTTC. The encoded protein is CASLRTTRFYNEQFF.

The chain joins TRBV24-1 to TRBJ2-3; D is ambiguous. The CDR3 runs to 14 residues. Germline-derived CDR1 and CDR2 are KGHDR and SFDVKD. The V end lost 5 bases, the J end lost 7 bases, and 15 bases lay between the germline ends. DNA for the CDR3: TGTGCCACCAGTGTCCCCGCCCCCCCGTATACGCAGTATTTT. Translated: CATSVPAPPYTQYF.

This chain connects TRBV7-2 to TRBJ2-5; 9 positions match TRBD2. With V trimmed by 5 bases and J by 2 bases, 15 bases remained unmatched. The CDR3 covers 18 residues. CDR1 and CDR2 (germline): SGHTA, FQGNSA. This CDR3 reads CASSPSPILAGLQETQYF. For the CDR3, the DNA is TGTGCCAGCAGCCCAAGCCCAATTCTAGCGGGGTTACAAGAGACCCAGTACTTC.

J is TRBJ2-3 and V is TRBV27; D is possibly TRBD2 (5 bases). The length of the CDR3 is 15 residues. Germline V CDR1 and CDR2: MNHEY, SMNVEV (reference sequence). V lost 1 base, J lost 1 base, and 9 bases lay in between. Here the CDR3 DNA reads TGTGCCAGCAGTTTATTGGGAGATGGCACAGATACGCAGTATTTT. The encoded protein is CASSLLGDGTDTQYF.

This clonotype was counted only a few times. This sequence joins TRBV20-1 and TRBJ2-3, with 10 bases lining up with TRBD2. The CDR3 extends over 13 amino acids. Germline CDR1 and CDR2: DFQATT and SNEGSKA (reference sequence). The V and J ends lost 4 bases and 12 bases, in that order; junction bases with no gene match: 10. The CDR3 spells CSAIGGTSADQYF. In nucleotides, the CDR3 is TGCAGTGCTATTGGTGGGACTAGCGCCGACCAGTATTTT.

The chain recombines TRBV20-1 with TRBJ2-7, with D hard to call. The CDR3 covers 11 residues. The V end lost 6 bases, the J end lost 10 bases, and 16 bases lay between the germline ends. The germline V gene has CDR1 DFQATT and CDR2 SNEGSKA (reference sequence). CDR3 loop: CSADQEITQYF. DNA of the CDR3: TGCAGTGCGGACCAAGAGATCACCCAGTACTTC.

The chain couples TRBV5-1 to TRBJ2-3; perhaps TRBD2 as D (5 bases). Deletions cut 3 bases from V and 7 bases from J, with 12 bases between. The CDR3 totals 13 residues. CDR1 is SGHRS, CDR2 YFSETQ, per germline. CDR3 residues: CASSWTAPNTQYF. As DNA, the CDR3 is TGCGCCAGCAGCTGGACTGCTCCGAATACGCAGTATTTT.

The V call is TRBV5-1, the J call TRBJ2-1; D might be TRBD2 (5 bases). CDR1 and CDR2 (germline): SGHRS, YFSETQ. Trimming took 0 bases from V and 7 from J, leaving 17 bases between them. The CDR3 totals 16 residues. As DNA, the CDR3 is TGCGCCAGCAGCTTGGTCAGAGGAAAGAGGGCAAATGAGCAGTTCTTC. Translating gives CASSLVRGKRANEQFF.

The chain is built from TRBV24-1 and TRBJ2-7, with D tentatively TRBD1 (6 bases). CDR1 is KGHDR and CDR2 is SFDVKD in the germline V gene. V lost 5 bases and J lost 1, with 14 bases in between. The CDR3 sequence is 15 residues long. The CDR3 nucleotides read TGTGCCACCAGTGTCCTGGACAGCCTTTCCTACGAGCAGTACTTC. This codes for CATSVLDSLSYEQYF.

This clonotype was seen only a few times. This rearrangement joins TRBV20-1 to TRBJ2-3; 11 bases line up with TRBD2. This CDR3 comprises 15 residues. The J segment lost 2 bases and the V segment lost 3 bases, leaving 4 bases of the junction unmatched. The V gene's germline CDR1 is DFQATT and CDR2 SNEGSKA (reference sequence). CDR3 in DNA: TGCAGTGCTAGTCTAGCGGGGGGATACACAGATACGCAGTATTTT. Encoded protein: CSASLAGGYTDTQYF.

In nucleotides, the CDR3 is TGTGCCAGCAGCGCCCCCGCAAGGGGAGAGCAGTTCTTC. It translates to CASSAPARGEQFF. The chain uses TRBV7-2 and TRBJ2-1, with a possible D match to TRBD1 (5 bases). The CDR3 has 13 amino acids. The germline V gene encodes CDR1 SGHTA and CDR2 FQGNSA. The V and J ends lost 5 bases and 10 bases respectively, with 15 bases between them.

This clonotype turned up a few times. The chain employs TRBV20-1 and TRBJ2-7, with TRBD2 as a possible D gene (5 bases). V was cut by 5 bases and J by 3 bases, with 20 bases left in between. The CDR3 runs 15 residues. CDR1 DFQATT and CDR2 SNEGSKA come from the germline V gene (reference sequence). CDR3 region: CSADKTEDGVYEQYF. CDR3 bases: TGCAGTGCTGACAAAACAGAGGACGGGGTCTACGAGCAGTACTTC.

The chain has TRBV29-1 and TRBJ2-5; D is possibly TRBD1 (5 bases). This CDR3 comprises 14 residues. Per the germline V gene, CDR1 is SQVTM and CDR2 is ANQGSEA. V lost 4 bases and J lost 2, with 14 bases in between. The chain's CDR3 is CSVARTGTQETQYF. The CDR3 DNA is TGCAGCGTTGCCCGTACAGGAACTCAAGAGACCCAGTACTTC.

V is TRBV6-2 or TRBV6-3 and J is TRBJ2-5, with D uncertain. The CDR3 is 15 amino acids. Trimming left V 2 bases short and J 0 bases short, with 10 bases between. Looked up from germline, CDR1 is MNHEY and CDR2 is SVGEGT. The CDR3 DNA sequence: TGTGCCAGCAGTTACAGGCTTCGGTACCAAGAGACCCAGTACTTC. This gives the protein CASSYRLRYQETQYF.

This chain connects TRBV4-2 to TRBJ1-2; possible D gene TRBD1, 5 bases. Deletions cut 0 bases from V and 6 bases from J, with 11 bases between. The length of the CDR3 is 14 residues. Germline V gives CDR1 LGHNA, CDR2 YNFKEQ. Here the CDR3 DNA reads TGTGCCAGCAGCCAAGAGGTAGGGGCAGATGGCTACACCTTC. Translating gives CASSQEVGADGYTF.

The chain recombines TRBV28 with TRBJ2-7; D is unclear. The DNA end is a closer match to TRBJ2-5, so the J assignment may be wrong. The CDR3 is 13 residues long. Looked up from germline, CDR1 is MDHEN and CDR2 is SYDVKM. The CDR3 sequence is CASSILSTGTQYF. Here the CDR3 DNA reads TGTGCCAGCAGTATTCTCTCGACGGGGACCCAGTACTTC.

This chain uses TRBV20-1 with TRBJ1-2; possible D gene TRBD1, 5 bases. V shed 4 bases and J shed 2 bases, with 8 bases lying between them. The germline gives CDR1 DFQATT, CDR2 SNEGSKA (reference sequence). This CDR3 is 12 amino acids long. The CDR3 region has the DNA TGCAGTGCTATGACAGAAAACTATGGCTACACCTTC. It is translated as CSAMTENYGYTF.

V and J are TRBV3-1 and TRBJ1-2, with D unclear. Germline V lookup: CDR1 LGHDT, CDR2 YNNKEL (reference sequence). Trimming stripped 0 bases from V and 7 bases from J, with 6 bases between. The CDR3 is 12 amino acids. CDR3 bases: TGTGCCAGCAGCCAAGAAAAGACTGGCTACACCTTC. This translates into CASSQEKTGYTF.

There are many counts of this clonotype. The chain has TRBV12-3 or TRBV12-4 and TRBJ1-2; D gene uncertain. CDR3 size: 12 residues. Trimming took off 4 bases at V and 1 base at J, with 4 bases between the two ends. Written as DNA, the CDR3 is TGTGCCAGCAGTTCCGGTAACTATGGCTACACCTTC. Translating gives CASSSGNYGYTF.

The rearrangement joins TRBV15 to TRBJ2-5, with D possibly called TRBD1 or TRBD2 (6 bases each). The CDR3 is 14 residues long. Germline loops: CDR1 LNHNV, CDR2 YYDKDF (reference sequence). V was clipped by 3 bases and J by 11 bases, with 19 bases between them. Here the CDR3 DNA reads TGTGCCACCAGCAGGCGGGACAATAGAAATGAGCAGTACTTC. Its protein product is CATSRRDNRNEQYF.

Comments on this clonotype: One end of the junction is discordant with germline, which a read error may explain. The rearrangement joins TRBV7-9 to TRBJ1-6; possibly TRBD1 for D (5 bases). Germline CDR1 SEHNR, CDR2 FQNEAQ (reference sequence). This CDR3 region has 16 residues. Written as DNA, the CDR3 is TGTGCCAGCAGCTTAGGCCAGGGTGGCGGGGGTTCACTCCTCCACTTT. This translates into CASSLGQGGGGSLLHF.

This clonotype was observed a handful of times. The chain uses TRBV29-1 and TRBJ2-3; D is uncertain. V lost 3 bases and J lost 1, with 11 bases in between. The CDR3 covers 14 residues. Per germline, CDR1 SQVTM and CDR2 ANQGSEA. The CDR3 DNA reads TGCAGCGTTGAGCCCTTCAGCGGCACAGATACGCAGTATTTT. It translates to CSVEPFSGTDTQYF.

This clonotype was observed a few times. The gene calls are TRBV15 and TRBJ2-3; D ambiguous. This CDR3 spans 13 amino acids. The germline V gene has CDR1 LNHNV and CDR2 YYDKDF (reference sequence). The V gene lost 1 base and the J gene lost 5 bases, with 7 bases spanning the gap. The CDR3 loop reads CATSRGTGDTQYF. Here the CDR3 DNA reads TGTGCCACCAGCAGAGGAACGGGAGATACGCAGTATTTT.

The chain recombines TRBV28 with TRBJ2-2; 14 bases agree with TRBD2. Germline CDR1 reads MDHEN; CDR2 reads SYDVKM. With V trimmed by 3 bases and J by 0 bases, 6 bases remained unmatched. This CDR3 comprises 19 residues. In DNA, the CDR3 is TGTGCCAGCAGTTTCCCGGGACTAGCGGGGGCCCCGAACACCGGGGAGCTGTTTTTT. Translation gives CASSFPGLAGAPNTGELFF.

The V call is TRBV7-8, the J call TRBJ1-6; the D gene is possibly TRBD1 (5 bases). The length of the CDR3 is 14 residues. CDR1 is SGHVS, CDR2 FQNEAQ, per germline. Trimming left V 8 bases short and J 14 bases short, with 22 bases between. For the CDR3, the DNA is TGTGCCAGCGCGGCAAGGGAGGGGACTAGGGCCCTCCACTTT. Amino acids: CASAAREGTRALHF.

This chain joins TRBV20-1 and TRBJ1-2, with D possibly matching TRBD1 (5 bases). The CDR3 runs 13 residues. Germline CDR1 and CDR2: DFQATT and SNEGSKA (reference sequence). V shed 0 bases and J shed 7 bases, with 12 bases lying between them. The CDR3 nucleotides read TGCAGTGCTAGAGAGTCGGGGGTTGGTGGCTACACCTTC. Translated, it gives CSARESGVGGYTF.

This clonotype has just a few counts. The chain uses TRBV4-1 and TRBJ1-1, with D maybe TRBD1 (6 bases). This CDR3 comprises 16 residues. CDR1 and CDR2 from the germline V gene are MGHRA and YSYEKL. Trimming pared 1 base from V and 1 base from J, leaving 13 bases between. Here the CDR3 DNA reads TGCGCCAGCAGCCAAGGACAGGCCCTGGGGAACACTGAAGCTTTCTTT. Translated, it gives CASSQGQALGNTEAFF.

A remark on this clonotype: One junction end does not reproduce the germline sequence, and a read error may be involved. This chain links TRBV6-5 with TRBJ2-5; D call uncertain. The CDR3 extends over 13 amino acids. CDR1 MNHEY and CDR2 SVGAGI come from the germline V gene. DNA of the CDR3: TGTGCCAGCAGAAAAGGGCATTTTGAGACCCGGTACTTC. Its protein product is CASRKGHFETRYF.